The rows below give T cell receptor beta chains drawn from one sample of a study of T cell responses to AZD1222 COVID-19 vaccine. Data came from immunoSEQ multiplex PCR; TCRdb stores just in-frame clones and leaves some out. The table lists tens of thousands of clones, around 80% of them singletons. The sequencing here drew on peripheral blood, taken 28 days after the second AZD1222 dose. The receptors were sampled from an adult who received the AZD1222 COVID-19 vaccine. The CDR3 runs from the conserved cysteine through the conserved F or W. The order of the fields is V gene, J gene, clone size, D gene, CDR3 DNA, CDR3 protein. The D gene is left open where the match is weak. Not every row has a clone size; where given, it reads once, few, many or a size class.

TRBV30,TRBJ2-2,.,.,TGTGCCTGGAGTGTTACGTCCCCTTCCAACACCGGGGAGCTGTTTTTT,CAWSVTSPSNTGELFF
TRBV25-1,TRBJ1-3,.,TRBD1,TGTGCCACCTCCAGGTGGGGACAGGGGGGAAACACCATATATTTT,CATSRWGQGGNTIYF
TRBV2,TRBJ2-7,.,TRBD2,TGTGCCAGCAGTGATGAGGGTCTAGCGGGAGGCGAGCAGTACTTC,CASSDEGLAGGEQYF
TRBV7-2,TRBJ2-1,.,.,TGTGCCAGCAGCCGAGGGGGGCCCGATGAGCAGTTCTTC,CASSRGGPDEQFF
TRBV18,TRBJ1-2,.,TRBD1,TGTGCCAGCTCTCTCACAGACAGGGCGTATGGCTACACCTTC,CASSLTDRAYGYTF
TRBV11-2,TRBJ2-2,once,.,TGTGCCAGCAGCCCCACCGGTGTCCCCGGGGAGCTGTTTTTT,CASSPTGVPGELFF
TRBV4-1,TRBJ2-1,many,.,TGCGCCAGCAGCCAAGAGCCTAACTACAATGAGCAGTTCTTC,CASSQEPNYNEQFF
TRBV7-2,TRBJ1-6,.,.,TGTGCCAGCAGACCTGACAGTCGACCAGGAAATTCACCCCTCCACTTT,CASRPDSRPGNSPLHF
TRBV21-1,TRBJ1-3,.,.,TGTGCCCCCTACCGAGGGGCGAGGGGAAACACCATATATTTT,CAPYRGARGNTIYF
TRBV27,TRBJ1-2,once,.,TGTGCCAGCAGGCGATTCCTCTATGGCTACACCTTC,CASRRFLYGYTF
TRBV27,TRBJ1-3,.,TRBD1,TGTGCCAACCCGACGGACCTAGAGGGGGCTATCTCTGGAAACACCATATATTTT,CANPTDLEGAISGNTIYF
TRBV29-1,TRBJ1-1,once,.,TGCAGCGCTTGGGACGGCGGAGGTGAAGCTTTCTTT,CSAWDGGGEAFF
TRBV6-5,TRBJ1-1,few,.,TGTGCCAGCAATAGGGACAATTCGAACACTGAAGCTTTCTTT,CASNRDNSNTEAFF
TRBV29-1,TRBJ1-2,.,TRBD1,TGCAGCGTTCGGCGTTCGGACAGGGGGTCTGGAGGCTACACCTTC,CSVRRSDRGSGGYTF
TRBV29-1,TRBJ2-5,.,.,TGCAGCGGAGCAATGGGGTTTTACAAGGATGGGGAGACCCAGTACTTC,CSGAMGFYKDGETQYF
TRBV13,TRBJ1-6,once,.,TGTGCCAGCAGCCTTTTCGGGGGAGGGGTGGTTAATTCACCCCTCCACTTT,CASSLFGGGVVNSPLHF
TRBV5-1,TRBJ1-5,.,TRBD1,TGCGCCAGCAGCTTGGCCGGACAGGACAATCAGCCCCAGCATTTT,CASSLAGQDNQPQHF
TRBV4-3,TRBJ2-2,few,.,TGCGCCAGCAGCCAAGTATGGGAATACACCGGGGAGCTGTTTTTT,CASSQVWEYTGELFF
TRBV6-5,TRBJ1-3,.,TRBD1,TGTGCCAGCAAGATAGGGACAGGGGTAACGGACACCATATATTTT,CASKIGTGVTDTIYF
TRBV30,TRBJ2-7,.,TRBD1,TGTGCCTGGAGTATCGGGACAGGGGGCGAGCAGTACTTC,CAWSIGTGGEQYF
TRBV3-1/TRBV3-2,TRBJ2-7,.,TRBD2,TGTGCCAGCAGCCAGAGGACTAGTGTCCCCGAGCAGTACTTC,CASSQRTSVPEQYF
TRBV7-2,TRBJ1-1,.,.,TGTGCCAGCAGCTTAGATGGGGTCGGAATTTTCGAAGCTTTCTTT,CASSLDGVGIFEAFF
TRBV15,TRBJ2-3,.,.,TGTGCCACCAGCAGAGATATTCGAGATACGCAGTATTTT,CATSRDIRDTQYF
TRBV7-9,TRBJ2-3,.,TRBD2,TGTGCCAGCAGCTTAGTAAGGACTAGCGACCAAGATACGCAGTATTTT,CASSLVRTSDQDTQYF
TRBV9,TRBJ2-2,.,.,TGTGCCAGCACCCCGGGACAAGACACCGGGGAGCTGTTTTTT,CASTPGQDTGELFF
TRBV12-3/TRBV12-4,TRBJ2-2,.,.,TGTGCCAGCAGTTTGGTGACCGGGGAGCTGTTTTTT,CASSLVTGELFF
TRBV3-1/TRBV3-2,TRBJ1-4,.,.,TGTGCCAGCAGCCAAGATGGTGGGGGTGGCGAAAAACTGTTTTTT,CASSQDGGGGEKLFF
TRBV3-1/TRBV3-2,TRBJ2-1,few,.,TGTGCCAGCAGCCAAGACCGGATGTGGGGGGAAATCGGTGAGCAGTTCTTC,CASSQDRMWGEIGEQFF
TRBV5-1,TRBJ2-7,.,TRBD1,TGCGCCAGCAGCACCGACAGGGTGTACGAGCAGTACTTC,CASSTDRVYEQYF
TRBV7-8,TRBJ2-1,.,.,TGTGCCGGCGACAATGAGCAGTTCTTC,CAGDNEQFF
TRBV30,TRBJ1-1,few,.,TGTGCCTGGACTGACGGGATGAACACTGAAGCTTTCTTT,CAWTDGMNTEAFF
TRBV30,TRBJ1-6,.,.,TGTGCCTGGGCAACCAGGGGCTGGGATTCACCCCTCCACTTT,CAWATRGWDSPLHF
TRBV28,TRBJ2-7,.,.,TGTGCCAGCAGTTTATTGGCTTCCTACGAGCAGTACTTC,CASSLLASYEQYF
TRBV11-2,TRBJ2-2,.,.,TGTGCCAGCAGCCCTGGACTACCCGGGGAGCTGTTTTTT,CASSPGLPGELFF
TRBV4-2,TRBJ1-2,.,TRBD1,TGTGCCAGCAGCCAAGGACAGGGGGGTGGCTACACCTTC,CASSQGQGGGYTF
TRBV10-2,TRBJ2-5,.,.,TGCGCCAGCAGTGTCGGGATCCCAGAGACCCAGTACTTC,CASSVGIPETQYF
TRBV6-2/TRBV6-3,TRBJ1-1,.,.,TGTGCCAGCAGTTACTCGACGTACACTGAAGCTTTCTTT,CASSYSTYTEAFF
TRBV27,TRBJ1-5,.,TRBD1,TGTGCCAGCAGTTTTCAGGGGGATCAGCCCCAGCATTTT,CASSFQGDQPQHF
TRBV3-1/TRBV3-2,TRBJ2-4,.,.,TGTGCCAGCAGCCAGGGTGGGGGTTCGGACATTCAGTACTTC,CASSQGGGSDIQYF
TRBV13,TRBJ2-2,.,TRBD2,TGTGCCAGCAGCTTAAGAGGACTAGCGGGGGGAAACACCGGGGAGCTGTTTTTT,CASSLRGLAGGNTGELFF
TRBV6-5,TRBJ2-2,.,TRBD1,TGTGCCGGCCAAAGGACAGGGGAGGGCGGGGAGCTGTTTTTT,CAGQRTGEGGELFF
TRBV11-2,TRBJ1-1,.,.,TGTGCCAGCAGCTTAATTAGAGGTGGGAGCACTGAAGCTTTCTTT,CASSLIRGGSTEAFF
TRBV3-1/TRBV3-2,TRBJ2-7,.,TRBD2,TGTGCCAGCAGCCAATTGCACGGGACTAGCGGGTCTTACGAGCAGTACTTC,CASSQLHGTSGSYEQYF
TRBV6-5,TRBJ2-1,medium-sized,TRBD2,TGTGCCAGCAGGGCCGGGACTAGCACGGAGCAGTTCTTC,CASRAGTSTEQFF